Presented here are 11 T cell receptor beta chains from one specimen sequenced in a study of T cells after somatic rescue of genetic block. Libraries were prepared by immunoSEQ multiplex PCR; TCRdb keeps only in-frame clonotypes and omits some of them. This sample has around 50,000 clones; 90% to 97% occur once, and the top ten carry more than 0.075%. Sequenced sample: peripheral blood mononuclear cells (PBMCs). These receptors were obtained from a child less than two years old.

The chain recombines TRBV21-1 with TRBJ2-7; the D call TRBD1 from the table was never checked on the DNA. TRBV21-1 is listed as a pseudogene. The CDR3 has 16 residues. As DNA, the CDR3 is TGTGCCAGCAGCAAAGAAAGAGAGGACAGGAGCCTAGGGCAGTACTTC. Its protein product is CASSKEREDRSLGQYF.

This rearrangement joins TRBV28 to TRBJ1-2, with D tentatively TRBD1 (5 bases). Germline CDR1 and CDR2: MDHEN and SYDVKM. The CDR3 is made up of 14 amino acids. V was shortened by 6 bases and J by 4 bases, with 15 bases between the two germline ends. The CDR3 nucleotides read TGTGCCAGCAGATTCGGGGCTCTCGGCTATGGCTACACCTTC. The encoded protein is CASRFGALGYGYTF.

The chain is built from TRBV6-6 and TRBJ1-1, with 7 bases aligning to TRBD1. Per the germline V gene, CDR1 is MNHNY and CDR2 is SVGAGI (reference sequence). Trimming removed 6 bases from V and 8 bases from J; junction bases left unmatched: 6. The CDR3 runs to 12 residues. The CDR3 DNA reads as TGTGCCAGCAGCTTGGACAGGAGAGAAGCTTTCTTT. This translates into CASSLDRREAFF.

V gene TRBV9 combines with J gene TRBJ2-7, with D possibly TRBD2 on 6 matching bases. Germline assignment: CDR1 SGDLS and CDR2 YYNGEE. The CDR3 loop spans 15 amino acids. The germline V and J ends were trimmed by 0 bases and 1 base, with 11 bases remaining between them. The CDR3 loop is CASSVAPSGSYEQYF. The CDR3 DNA reads as TGTGCCAGCAGCGTAGCCCCCAGCGGGTCCTACGAGCAGTACTTC.

The chain recombines TRBV10-3 with TRBJ2-5; 10 nucleotides match TRBD1. From germline, CDR1 is ENHRY and CDR2 SYGVKD. J was trimmed by 5 bases and V by 4 bases; bases with no gene match: 7. The CDR3 runs to 15 residues. Written as DNA, the CDR3 is TGTGCCATCAGTGCGACAGGGGGCCGGGGTGAGACCCAGTACTTC. Protein sequence: CAISATGGRGETQYF.

The rearrangement uses TRBV5-1 and TRBJ1-6; TRBD1 matches at 10 bases. V trimming: 1 base; J trimming: 10 bases; junction bases outside the gene matches: 2. CDR1 is SGHRS, CDR2 YFSETQ, per germline. The CDR3 has 14 residues. CDR3 amino acids: CASSLWTGGSPLHF. As DNA, the CDR3 is TGCGCCAGCAGCTTGTGGACAGGGGGATCACCCCTCCACTTT.

The chain combines TRBV7-6 with TRBJ2-3; D assignment may be TRBD1 or TRBD2 (5 bases each). Per the germline V gene, CDR1 is SGHVS and CDR2 is FNYEAQ. Trimming shortened V by 0 bases and J by 0 bases, and 7 bases separated the two germline ends. This CDR3 comprises 15 residues. CDR3: CASSLAGDSTDTQYF. CDR3 sequence (DNA): TGTGCCAGCAGCTTAGCGGGGGACAGCACAGATACGCAGTATTTT.

This chain connects TRBV15 to TRBJ1-2; no firm D call. Trimming shortened V by 5 bases and J by 2 bases, and 9 bases separated the two germline ends. The CDR3 sequence is 13 residues long. The germline V gene has CDR1 LNHNV and CDR2 YYDKDF (reference sequence). The CDR3 sequence: CATSSPDNYGYTF. Written as DNA, the CDR3 is TGTGCCACCAGCTCCCCGGACAACTATGGCTACACCTTC.

This chain connects TRBV10-3 to TRBJ2-2; 7 bases line up with TRBD1. The CDR3 contains 14 residues. V lost 6 bases and J lost 4; bases outside the gene matches: 5. The V gene's germline CDR1 is ENHRY and CDR2 SYGVKD. DNA for the CDR3: TGTGCCATCAGCCGACAGGGTGTCACCGGGGAGCTGTTTTTT. It specifies CAISRQGVTGELFF.

The chain has TRBV4-2 and TRBJ2-2, with D unresolved. Germline-derived CDR1 and CDR2 are LGHNA and YNFKEQ. The CDR3 spans 13 residues. The V and J ends lost 1 base and 3 bases respectively, with 3 bases between them. CDR3 nucleotides: TGTGCCAGCAGCCAAGGGTACACCGGGGAGCTGTTTTTT. It is translated as CASSQGYTGELFF.

The chain recombines TRBV30 with TRBJ2-5, with D hard to call. CDR1 GTSNPN and CDR2 SVGIG come from the germline V gene (reference sequence). V was shortened by 0 bases and J by 5 bases, with 13 bases between the two germline ends. The CDR3 runs to 14 residues. CDR3 coding DNA: TGTGCCTGGAGTGTACGGTTGGTGGAGGAGACCCAGTACTTC. Residues: CAWSVRLVEETQYF.